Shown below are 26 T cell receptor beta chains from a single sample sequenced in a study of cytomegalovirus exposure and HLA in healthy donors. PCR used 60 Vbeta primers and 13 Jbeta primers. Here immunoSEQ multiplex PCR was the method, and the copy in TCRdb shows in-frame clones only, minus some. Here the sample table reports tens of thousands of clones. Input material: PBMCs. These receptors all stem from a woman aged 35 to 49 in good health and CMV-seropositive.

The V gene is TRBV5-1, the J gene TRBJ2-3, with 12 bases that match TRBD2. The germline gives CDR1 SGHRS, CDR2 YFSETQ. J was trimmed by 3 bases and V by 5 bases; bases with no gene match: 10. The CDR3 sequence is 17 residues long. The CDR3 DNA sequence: TGCGCCAGCAGTCAGGTGCTAGCGGGGGGGAAGACAGATACGCAGTATTTT. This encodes CASSQVLAGGKTDTQYF.

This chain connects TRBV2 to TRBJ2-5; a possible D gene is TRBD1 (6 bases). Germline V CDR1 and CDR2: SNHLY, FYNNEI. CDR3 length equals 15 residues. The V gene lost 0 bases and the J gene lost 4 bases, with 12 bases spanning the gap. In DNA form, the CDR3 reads TGTGCCAGCAGTGAAGCCGGGACAAACTCAGAGACCCAGTACTTC. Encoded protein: CASSEAGTNSETQYF.

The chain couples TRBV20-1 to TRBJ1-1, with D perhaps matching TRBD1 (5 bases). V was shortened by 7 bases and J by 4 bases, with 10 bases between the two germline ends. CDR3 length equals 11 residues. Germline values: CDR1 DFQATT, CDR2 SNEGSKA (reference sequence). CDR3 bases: TGCAGTGGACAGTGGACCACTGAAGCTTTCTTT. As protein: CSGQWTTEAFF.

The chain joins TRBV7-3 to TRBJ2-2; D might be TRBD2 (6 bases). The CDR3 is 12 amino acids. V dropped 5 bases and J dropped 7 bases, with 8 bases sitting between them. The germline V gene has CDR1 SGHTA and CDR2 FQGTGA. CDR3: CASSQGLGELFF. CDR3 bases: TGTGCCAGCAGCCAGGGACTCGGGGAGCTGTTTTTT. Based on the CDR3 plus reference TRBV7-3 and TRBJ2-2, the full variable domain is GAGVSQTPSNKVTEKGKYVELRCDPISGHTALYWYRQSLGQGPEFLIYFQGTGAADDSGLPNDRFFAVRPEGSVSTLKIQRTERGDSAVYLCASSQGLGELFFGEGSRLTVL.

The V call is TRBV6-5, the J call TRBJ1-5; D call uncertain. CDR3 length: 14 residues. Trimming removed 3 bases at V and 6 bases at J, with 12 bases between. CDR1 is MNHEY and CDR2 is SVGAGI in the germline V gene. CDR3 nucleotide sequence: TGTGCCAGCAGTTATGCACCGTCGCGTCAGCCCCAGCATTTT. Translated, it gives CASSYAPSRQPQHF.

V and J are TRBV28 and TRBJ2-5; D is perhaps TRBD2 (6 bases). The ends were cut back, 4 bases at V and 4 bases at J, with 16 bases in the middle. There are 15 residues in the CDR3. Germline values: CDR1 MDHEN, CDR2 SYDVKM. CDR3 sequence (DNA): TGTGCCAGCAGTTCGATGACTAGTATTGGAGAGACCCAGTACTTC. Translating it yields CASSSMTSIGETQYF.

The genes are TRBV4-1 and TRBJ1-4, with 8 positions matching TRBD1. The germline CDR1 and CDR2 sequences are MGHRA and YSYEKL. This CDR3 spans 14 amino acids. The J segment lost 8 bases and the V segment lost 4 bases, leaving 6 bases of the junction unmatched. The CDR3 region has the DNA TGCGCCAGCAGCCGAGACAGGGGTAGGGAAAAACTGTTTTTT. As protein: CASSRDRGREKLFF.

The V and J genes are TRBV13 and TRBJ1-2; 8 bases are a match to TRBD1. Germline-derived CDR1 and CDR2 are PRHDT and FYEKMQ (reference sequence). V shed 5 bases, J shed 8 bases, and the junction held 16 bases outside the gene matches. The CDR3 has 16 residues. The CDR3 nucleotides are TGTGCCAGCAGCATGATCCAGGACAGGGACGACGGGGGCTACACCTTC. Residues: CASSMIQDRDDGGYTF.

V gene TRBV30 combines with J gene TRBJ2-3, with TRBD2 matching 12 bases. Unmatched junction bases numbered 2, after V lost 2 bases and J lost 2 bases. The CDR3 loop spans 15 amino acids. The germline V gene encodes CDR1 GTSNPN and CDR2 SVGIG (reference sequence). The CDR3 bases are TGTGCCTGGAGTTGGACTAGCGGGGCCACAGATACGCAGTATTTT. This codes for CAWSWTSGATDTQYF.

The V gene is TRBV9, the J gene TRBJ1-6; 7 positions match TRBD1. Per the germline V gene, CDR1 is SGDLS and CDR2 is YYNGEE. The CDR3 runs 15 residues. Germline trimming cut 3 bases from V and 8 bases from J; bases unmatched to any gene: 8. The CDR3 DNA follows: TGTGCCAGCAGCGCCTGGGACAGCGGTTATTCACCCCTCCACTTT. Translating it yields CASSAWDSGYSPLHF.

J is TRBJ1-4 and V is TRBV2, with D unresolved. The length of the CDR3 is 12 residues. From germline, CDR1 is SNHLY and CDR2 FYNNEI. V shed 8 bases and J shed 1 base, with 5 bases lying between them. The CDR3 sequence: CASAITNEKLFF. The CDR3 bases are TGTGCCAGCGCGATAACTAATGAAAAACTGTTTTTT.

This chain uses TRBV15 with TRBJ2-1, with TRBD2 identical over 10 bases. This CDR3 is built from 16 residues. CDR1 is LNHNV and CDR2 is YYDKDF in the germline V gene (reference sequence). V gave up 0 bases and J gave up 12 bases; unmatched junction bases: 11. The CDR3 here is CATSRDKVLAGEGQFF. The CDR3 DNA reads TGTGCCACCAGCAGAGATAAGGTCCTAGCGGGAGAGGGGCAGTTCTTC.

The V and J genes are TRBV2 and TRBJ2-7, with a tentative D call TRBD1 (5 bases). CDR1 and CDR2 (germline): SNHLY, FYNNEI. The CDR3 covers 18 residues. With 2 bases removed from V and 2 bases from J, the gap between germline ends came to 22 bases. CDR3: CASSEHRTVSTKAYEQYF. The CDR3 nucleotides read TGTGCCAGCAGTGAACACAGGACGGTTTCTACTAAGGCCTACGAGCAGTACTTC.

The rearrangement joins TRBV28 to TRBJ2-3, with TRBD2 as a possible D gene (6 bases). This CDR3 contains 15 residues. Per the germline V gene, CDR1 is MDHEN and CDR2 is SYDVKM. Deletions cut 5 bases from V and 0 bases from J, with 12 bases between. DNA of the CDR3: TGTGCCAGCAGTCCTCGGGGGACGAGCACAGATACGCAGTATTTT. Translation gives CASSPRGTSTDTQYF.

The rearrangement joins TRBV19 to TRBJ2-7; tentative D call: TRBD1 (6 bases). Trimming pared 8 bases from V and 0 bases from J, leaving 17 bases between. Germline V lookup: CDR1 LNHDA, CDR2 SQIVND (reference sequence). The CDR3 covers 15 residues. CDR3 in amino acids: CASPNAMDSSYEQYF. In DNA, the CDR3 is TGTGCCAGTCCGAACGCAATGGACAGCTCCTACGAGCAGTACTTC.

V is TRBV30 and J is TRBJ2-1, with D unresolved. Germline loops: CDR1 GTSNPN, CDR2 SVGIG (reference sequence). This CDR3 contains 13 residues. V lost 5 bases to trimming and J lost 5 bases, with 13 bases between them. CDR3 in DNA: TGTGCCTGGGCCAACGAGGTTCACAATGAGCAGTTCTTC. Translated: CAWANEVHNEQFF.

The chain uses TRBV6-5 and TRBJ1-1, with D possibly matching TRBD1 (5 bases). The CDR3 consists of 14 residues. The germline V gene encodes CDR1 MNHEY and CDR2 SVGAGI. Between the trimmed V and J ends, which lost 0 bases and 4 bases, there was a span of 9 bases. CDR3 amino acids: CASSYSRGVTEAFF. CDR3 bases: TGTGCCAGCAGTTACTCAAGGGGTGTCACTGAAGCTTTCTTT.

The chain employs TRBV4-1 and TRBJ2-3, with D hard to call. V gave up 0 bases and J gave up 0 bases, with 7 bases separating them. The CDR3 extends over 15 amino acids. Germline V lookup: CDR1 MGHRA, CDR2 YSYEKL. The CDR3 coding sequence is TGCGCCAGCAGCCAAGAGAGGCACAGCACAGATACGCAGTATTTT. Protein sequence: CASSQERHSTDTQYF.

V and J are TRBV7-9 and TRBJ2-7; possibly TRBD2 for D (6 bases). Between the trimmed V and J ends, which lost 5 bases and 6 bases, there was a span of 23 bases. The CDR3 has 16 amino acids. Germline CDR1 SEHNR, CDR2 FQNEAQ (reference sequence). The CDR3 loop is CASSLRGGGVPREQYF. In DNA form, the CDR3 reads TGTGCCAGCAGCCTACGGGGAGGTGGGGTCCCGCGCGAGCAGTACTTC.

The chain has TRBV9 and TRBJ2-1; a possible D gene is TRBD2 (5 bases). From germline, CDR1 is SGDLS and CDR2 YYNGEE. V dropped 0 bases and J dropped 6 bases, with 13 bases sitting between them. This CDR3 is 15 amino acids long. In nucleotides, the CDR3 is TGTGCCAGCAGCGTAGACGGGGTTACATTCAATGAGCAGTTCTTC. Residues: CASSVDGVTFNEQFF.

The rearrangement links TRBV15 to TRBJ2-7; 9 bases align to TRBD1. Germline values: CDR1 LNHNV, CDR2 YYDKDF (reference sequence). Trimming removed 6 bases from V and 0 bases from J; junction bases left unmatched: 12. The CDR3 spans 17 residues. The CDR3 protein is CATSGRRGQGISYEQYF. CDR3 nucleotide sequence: TGTGCCACCAGTGGGAGGAGGGGACAGGGAATCTCCTACGAGCAGTACTTC.

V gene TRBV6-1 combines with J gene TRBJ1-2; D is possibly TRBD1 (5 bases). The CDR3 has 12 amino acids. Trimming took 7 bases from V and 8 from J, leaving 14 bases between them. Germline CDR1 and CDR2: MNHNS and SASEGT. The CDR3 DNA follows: TGTGCCAGCACCCAGGGAACAGGCGGCTACACCTTC. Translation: CASTQGTGGYTF.

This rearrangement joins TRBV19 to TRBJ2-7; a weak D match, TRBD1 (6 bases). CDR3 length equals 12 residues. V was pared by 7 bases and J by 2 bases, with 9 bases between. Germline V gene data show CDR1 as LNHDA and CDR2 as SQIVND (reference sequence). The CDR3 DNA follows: TGTGCCAGTAAGGGGACAACCTACGAGCAGTACTTC. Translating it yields CASKGTTYEQYF.

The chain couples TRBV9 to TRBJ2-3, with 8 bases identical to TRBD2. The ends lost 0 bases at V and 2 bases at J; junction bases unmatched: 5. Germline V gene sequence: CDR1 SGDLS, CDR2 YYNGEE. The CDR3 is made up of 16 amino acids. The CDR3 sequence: CASSVVGGGPTDTQYF. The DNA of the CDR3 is TGTGCCAGCAGCGTAGTTGGCGGGGGGCCCACAGATACGCAGTATTTT.

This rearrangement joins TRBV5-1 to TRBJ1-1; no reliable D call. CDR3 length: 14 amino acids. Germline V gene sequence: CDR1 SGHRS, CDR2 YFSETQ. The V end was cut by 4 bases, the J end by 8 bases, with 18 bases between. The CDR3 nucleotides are TGCGCCAGCAGCCCCCAGGACTCCGGGAGAGAAGCTTTCTTT. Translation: CASSPQDSGREAFF.

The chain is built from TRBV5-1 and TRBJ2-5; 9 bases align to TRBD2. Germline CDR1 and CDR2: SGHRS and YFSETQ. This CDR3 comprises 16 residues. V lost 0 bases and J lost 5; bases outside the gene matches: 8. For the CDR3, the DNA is TGCGCCAGCAGCTTGGTGCTAGCGGGAAAATGGGAGACCCAGTACTTC. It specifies CASSLVLAGKWETQYF.